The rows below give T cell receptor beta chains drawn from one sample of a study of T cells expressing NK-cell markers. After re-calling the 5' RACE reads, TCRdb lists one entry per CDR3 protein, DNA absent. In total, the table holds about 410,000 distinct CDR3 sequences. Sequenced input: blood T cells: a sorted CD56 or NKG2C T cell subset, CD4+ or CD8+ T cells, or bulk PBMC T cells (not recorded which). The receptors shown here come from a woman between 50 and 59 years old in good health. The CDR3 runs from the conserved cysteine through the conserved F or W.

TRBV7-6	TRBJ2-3	CASSQGSLGTDTQYF
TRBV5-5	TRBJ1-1	CASLTSNTEAFF
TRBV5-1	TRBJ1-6	CASRFQGASNSPLHF
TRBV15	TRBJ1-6	CATSRDEGALHF
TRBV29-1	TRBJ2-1	CSSNPSGSYNEQFF
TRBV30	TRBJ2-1	CAWSALGDTRSYNEQFF
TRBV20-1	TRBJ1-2	CSARDLGQMNYGYTF
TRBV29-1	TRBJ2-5	CSVEGQLGSETQYF
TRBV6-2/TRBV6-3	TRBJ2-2	CASTQPGGAAAGELFF
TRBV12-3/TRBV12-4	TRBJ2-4	CASARPGAPKNIQYF
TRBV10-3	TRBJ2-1	CAIGSNNEQFF
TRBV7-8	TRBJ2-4	CASSLRTPIRQNIQYF
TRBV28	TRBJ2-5	CASSQWAGRQETQYF
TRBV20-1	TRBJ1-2	CSARDQRTGGSNYGYTF
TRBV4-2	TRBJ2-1	CASSQAVGGTRSYNEQFF
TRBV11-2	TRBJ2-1	CASSLGGLQFF
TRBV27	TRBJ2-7	CASSSPNYEQYF
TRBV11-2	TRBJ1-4	CASSFGNGEKLFF
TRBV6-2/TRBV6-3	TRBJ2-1	CASSYAGAEQFF
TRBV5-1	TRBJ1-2	CASSWDRGRNNYGYTF
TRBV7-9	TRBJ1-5	CASSPDNQPQHF
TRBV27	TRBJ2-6	CASSWAFLGANVLTF
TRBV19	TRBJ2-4	CASSIPGLQYF
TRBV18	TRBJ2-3	CASSPTPIAGHTDTQYF
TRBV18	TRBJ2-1	CASSMRGEQFF
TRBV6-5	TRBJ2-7	CASSPGGAEQYF
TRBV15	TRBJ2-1	CATSRRDMGIDEQFF
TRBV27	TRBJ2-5	CASSLTSEQETQYF
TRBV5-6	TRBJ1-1	CASSLLRGQGAREAFF
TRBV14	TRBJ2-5	CASSILGVLETQYF
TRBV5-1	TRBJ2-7	CASSRTSGAQAYEQYF
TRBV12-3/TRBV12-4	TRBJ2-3	CASTLSGTSTDTQYF
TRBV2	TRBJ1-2	CASRQRMTGGDYGYTF
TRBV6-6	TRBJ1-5	CASHRGNQPQHF
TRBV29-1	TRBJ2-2	CSVHRQGATGELFF
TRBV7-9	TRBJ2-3	CASSLDRTGDFTDTQYF
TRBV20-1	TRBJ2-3	CSANRVDTQYF
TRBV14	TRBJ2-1	CASSRRAREHEQFF
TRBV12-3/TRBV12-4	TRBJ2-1	CASSPSLVAEYNEQFF
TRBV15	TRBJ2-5	CATSRNRGIEETQYF
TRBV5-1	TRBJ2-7	CASSLLGDHRTTEQYF
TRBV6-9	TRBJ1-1	CASSHTSGTGNEAFF
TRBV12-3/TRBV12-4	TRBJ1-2	CAVEGGADSYGYTF
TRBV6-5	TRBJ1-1	CASRPNPGTSAFF
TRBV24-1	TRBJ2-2	CATSDLGVNTGELFF
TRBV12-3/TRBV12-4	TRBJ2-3	CASSLRSGLGSDTQYF
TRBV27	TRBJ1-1	CASSLGSGQAFF
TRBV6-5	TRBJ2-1	CASGGGPHEQFF
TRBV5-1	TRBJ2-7	CASSFTREEQYF
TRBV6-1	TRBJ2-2	CASMTGTNTGELFF
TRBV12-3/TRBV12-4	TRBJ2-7	CASSQPTQTGWDEQYF
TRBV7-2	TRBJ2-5	CASSRAHSETQYF
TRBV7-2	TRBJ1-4	CASSPPGRINEKLFF
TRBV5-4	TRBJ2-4	CASSRRQGHNIQYF
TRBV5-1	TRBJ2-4	CASSLGQGAGNIQYF
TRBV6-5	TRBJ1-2	CASSIDRGLNGYTF
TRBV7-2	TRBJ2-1	CASSSPPSGRSNEQFF
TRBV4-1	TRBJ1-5	CASSQVGLGSNQPQHF